The rows below give T cell receptor beta chains drawn from one sample of a study of cytomegalovirus exposure and HLA in healthy donors. Data came from immunoSEQ multiplex PCR; TCRdb stores just in-frame clones and leaves some out. The sample lists roughly 190,000 clones, roughly 9.4% occurring once. The sample comprised PBMCs. Receptors originate from a woman aged 30 to 39 in good health and CMV-seropositive. Each CDR3 is given with its conserved first and last residue. A D gene is named only where the DNA matches it firmly. Clone size, where shown, is once, few, many, or a class for clones that have expanded.

clone size	J gene	V gene	CDR3 length	D gene	CDR3 DNA	CDR3 protein
NA	TRBJ2-1	TRBV5-1	15	TRBD1	TGCGCCAGCTACCCGCAGGACAGGAGAATCCATGAGCAGTTCTTC	CASYPQDRRIHEQFF
few	TRBJ1-1	TRBV5-1	14	NA	TGCGCCAGCTTGGGGGGATCGGGAAACACTGAAGCTTTCTTT	CASLGGSGNTEAFF
NA	TRBJ1-4	TRBV6-5	15	NA	TGTGCCAGCAGCCAGGAACCGGCAACTAATGAAAAACTGTTTTTT	CASSQEPATNEKLFF
NA	TRBJ1-1	TRBV5-1	15	TRBD1	TGCGCCAGCAGCCCCGGACAGGGTCTGAACACTGAAGCTTTCTTT	CASSPGQGLNTEAFF
NA	TRBJ2-7	TRBV19	14	TRBD1	TGTGCCAGTAGTATAGGGACAGGTGCCTACGAGCAGTACTTC	CASSIGTGAYEQYF
few	TRBJ2-2	TRBV7-9	15	NA	TGTGCCAGCAGCTTACTGACAGGCATTACCGGGGAGCTGTTTTTT	CASSLLTGITGELFF
NA	TRBJ1-1	TRBV2	18	TRBD1	TGTGCCAGCAGTGGGTGGACAGGGGGGCGGTCGATGAACACTGAAGCTTTCTTT	CASSGWTGGRSMNTEAFF
NA	TRBJ2-7	TRBV6-6	13	TRBD1	TGTGCCAGCTGGCGACAGGGCGCGGACGAGCAGTACTTC	CASWRQGADEQYF
NA	TRBJ2-7	TRBV6-5	13	TRBD1	TGTGCCAGCAGCCGCACAGGGGTCTACGAGCAGTACTTC	CASSRTGVYEQYF
NA	TRBJ2-5	TRBV5-1	13	NA	TGCGCCAGCAGCTTGGTCGACCAAGAGACCCAGTACTTC	CASSLVDQETQYF
few	TRBJ1-2	TRBV2	13	NA	TGTGCCAACCTACTACCAATTAGGGGTGGCTACACCTTC	CANLLPIRGGYTF
NA	TRBJ2-1	TRBV29-1	13	NA	TGCAGCGTGAGGTACCCTTTCCCTGATGAGCAGTTCTTC	CSVRYPFPDEQFF
NA	TRBJ2-3	TRBV2	17	TRBD2	TGTGCCAGCAACCCTACCGGGACTAGCGGGAGCACAGATACGCAGTATTTT	CASNPTGTSGSTDTQYF
NA	TRBJ1-1	TRBV10-3	14	NA	TGTGCCATCAGTGAGTCGGAGAGGGGGACTGAAGCTTTCTTT	CAISESERGTEAFF
NA	TRBJ1-1	TRBV7-3	15	NA	TGTGCCAGCAGCTTACAGCCGGGAGTCGGCACTGAAGCTTTCTTT	CASSLQPGVGTEAFF
NA	TRBJ2-7	TRBV2	13	NA	TGTGCCAGCAGTGAATCAAGCGGCTACGAGCAGTACTTC	CASSESSGYEQYF
few	TRBJ2-7	TRBV11-2	15	NA	TGTGCCAGCAGCTTAGAAGGGGGTTTTTCCTACGAGCAGTACTTC	CASSLEGGFSYEQYF
few	TRBJ1-4	TRBV30	14	NA	TGTGCCTGGAGTAGGGGCTCAACTAATGAAAAACTGTTTTTT	CAWSRGSTNEKLFF